This record looks at one TCR beta chain sequence and its context. These data belong to a study of blood T cells in healthy people across ages. Through a sample-barcoded 5' primer and a J-beta primer mix, a second PCR was run for roughly 6 to 12 cycles. MiXCR was run by TCRdb on the 5' RACE reads, yielding one entry per CDR3 protein. In the table there are roughly 1.4 million distinct CDR3 sequences, approximately 59% of which are singletons. Germline lookup yields CDR1 MGHRA and CDR2 YSYEKL. The CDR3 runs 15 residues. The chain combines TRBV4-1 with TRBJ2-5; tentative D call: TRBD1 (5 bases). The J call may be mistaken, given a closer DNA end match to TRBJ2-7. Sequences were obtained from blood. This TCR derives from a man aged 18 to 30 in good health. The CDR3 nucleotides are TGCGCCAGCAGCCAAACGCAACAGGTTACCTACGAGCAGTACTTC. Amino acid sequence: CASSQTQQVTYEQYF.